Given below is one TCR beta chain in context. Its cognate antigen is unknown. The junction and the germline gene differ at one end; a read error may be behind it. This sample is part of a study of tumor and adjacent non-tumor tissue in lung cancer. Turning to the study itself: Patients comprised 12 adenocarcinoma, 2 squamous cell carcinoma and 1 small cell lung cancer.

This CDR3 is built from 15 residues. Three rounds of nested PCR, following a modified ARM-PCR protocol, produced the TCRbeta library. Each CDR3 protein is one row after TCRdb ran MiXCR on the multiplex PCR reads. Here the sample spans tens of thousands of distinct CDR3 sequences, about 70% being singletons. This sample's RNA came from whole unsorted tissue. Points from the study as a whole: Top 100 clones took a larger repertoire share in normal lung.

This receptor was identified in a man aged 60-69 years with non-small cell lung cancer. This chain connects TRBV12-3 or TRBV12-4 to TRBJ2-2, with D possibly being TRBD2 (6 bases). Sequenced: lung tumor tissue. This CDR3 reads CTSSPQWGDTGELFF. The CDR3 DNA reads TGTACCAGTAGCCCCCAGTGGGGGGACACCGGGGAGCTGTTTTTT.